These T cell receptor beta chains were read from a single sample in a study of blood T cell repertoires in COVID-19. Repertoires were generated with immunoSEQ multiplex PCR, while TCRdb's copy carries only in-frame clones and drops some. The repertoire has over 350,000 clones, nearly 90% of them found once; the top ten carry under 2.5%. The sequencing sample was made of PBMCs or T cells enriched from blood (not recorded which). The receptors come from a young woman with acute COVID-19. CDR3s include the opening cysteine and the closing phenylalanine or tryptophan. D genes are given only for firm matches. The listing skips clone size in some rows; elsewhere it reads once, few, many or a size class.

clone_size	v_call	j_call	d_call	cdr3_nt	cdr3_aa
NA	TRBV6-5	TRBJ2-7	NA	TGTGCCAGCAGCCGGGTGGGGGGCGAGCAGTACTTC	CASSRVGGEQYF
NA	TRBV24-1	TRBJ1-2	NA	TGTGCCACCAGTGATCCAGGGTACGGCTATGGCTACACCTTC	CATSDPGYGYGYTF
NA	TRBV3-1/TRBV3-2	TRBJ2-3	TRBD1	TGTGCCAGCAGCCGACAGGGGGCCTCAGATACGCAGTATTTT	CASSRQGASDTQYF
NA	TRBV27	TRBJ1-2	NA	TGTGCCAGCAGTTTATACTTGGGCATAGGATTTAATGGCTACACCTTC	CASSLYLGIGFNGYTF
NA	TRBV3-1/TRBV3-2	TRBJ2-1	TRBD2	TGTGCCAGCAGCCAAGGCCTATCGGGACTAGCGGGCTACAATGAGCAGTTCTTC	CASSQGLSGLAGYNEQFF
NA	TRBV15	TRBJ1-4	NA	TGTGCCACCAGCTACAGGGAGAATGAAAAACTGTTTTTT	CATSYRENEKLFF
NA	TRBV13	TRBJ2-5	NA	TGTGCCAGCAGCTTCGAAGAGACCCAGTACTTC	CASSFEETQYF
NA	TRBV7-9	TRBJ1-4	NA	TGTGCCAGCAGCAGGCCCAACGCGGGACTCGGGGAAAAACTGTTTTTT	CASSRPNAGLGEKLFF
NA	TRBV28	TRBJ2-7	NA	TGTGCCAGCAGGACAGCGCCCTACGAGCAGTACTTC	CASRTAPYEQYF
NA	TRBV30	TRBJ1-2	NA	TGTGCCTGGAGTGTACGGGTTTGGGGCTACACCTTC	CAWSVRVWGYTF
NA	TRBV6-5	TRBJ1-3	NA	TGTGCCGGACAGAGCTCTGGAAACACCATATATTTT	CAGQSSGNTIYF
NA	TRBV6-5	TRBJ2-1	TRBD2	TGTGCCAGCAGCCTCCTAGCGGGGGGGCCTCATGAGCAGTTCTTC	CASSLLAGGPHEQFF
NA	TRBV7-9	TRBJ1-3	TRBD1	TGTGCCAGCAGCTTAGGTTTGGACAGGGGTGAAAACACCATATATTTT	CASSLGLDRGENTIYF
NA	TRBV4-1	TRBJ2-1	TRBD2	TGCGCCAGCAGCCAGGGACTAGCGGGAGTCGACGAGCAGTTCTTC	CASSQGLAGVDEQFF
NA	TRBV30	TRBJ1-4	NA	TGTGCCTGGAGTCCTGGACACCCGACAACTAATGAAAAACTGTTTTTT	CAWSPGHPTTNEKLFF
NA	TRBV6-5	TRBJ1-5	TRBD1	TGTGCCAGCAGCCTTCGACAGGGGAGCAATCAGCCCCAGCATTTT	CASSLRQGSNQPQHF
NA	TRBV4-1	TRBJ2-7	NA	TGCGCCAGCAGCCAACAGCAGGGGTACGAGCAGTACTTC	CASSQQQGYEQYF
NA	TRBV28	TRBJ2-7	NA	TGTGCCAGCAGCCCCGGGACACCTTACGAGCAGTACTTC	CASSPGTPYEQYF
NA	TRBV3-1/TRBV3-2	TRBJ1-4	TRBD1	TGTGCCAGCAGCCAAGGGGCCAGGGGGAAGGAAAAACTGTTTTTT	CASSQGARGKEKLFF
few	TRBV19	TRBJ1-2	TRBD1	TGTGCCAGTAGGGGACAGAGAGACTATGGCTACACCTTC	CASRGQRDYGYTF
NA	TRBV7-2	TRBJ2-2	TRBD1	TGTGCCAGCAGCTTTCACAGGGGAAACACCGGGGAGCTGTTTTTT	CASSFHRGNTGELFF
NA	TRBV7-2	TRBJ2-2	NA	TGTGCCAGCAGCTTACGGGGAACGAACACCGGGGAGCTGTTTTTT	CASSLRGTNTGELFF
once	TRBV27	TRBJ2-5	TRBD1	TGTGCCAGCAGCACTAGACAGGGGGCCCAAGAGACCCAGTACTTC	CASSTRQGAQETQYF
NA	TRBV11-2	TRBJ1-3	NA	TGTGCCAGCAGCTGGGCCCTCAGCTCTGGAAACACCATATATTTT	CASSWALSSGNTIYF
NA	TRBV24-1	TRBJ1-2	NA	TGTGCCACCAGCCATGGGGGCGACGGGTTAAACTATGGCTACACCTTC	CATSHGGDGLNYGYTF
NA	TRBV30	TRBJ1-5	NA	TGTGCCTGGAGTCTACAGATTAGCAATCAGCCCCAGCATTTT	CAWSLQISNQPQHF
NA	TRBV24-1	TRBJ2-3	TRBD1	TGTGCCACCAGTGACCCGGGACAGGGGGGCACAGATACGCAGTATTTT	CATSDPGQGGTDTQYF
NA	TRBV6-1	TRBJ1-2	NA	TGTGCCAGCAGTGAACTCAGGGGCTATGGCTACACCTTC	CASSELRGYGYTF
NA	TRBV4-3	TRBJ1-5	TRBD1	TGCGCCAGCAGCCAAGGAACAGGGGGTAATCAGCCCCAGCATTTT	CASSQGTGGNQPQHF
NA	TRBV7-9	TRBJ1-5	NA	TGTGCCAGCAGCAAAGACACGTATAGCAATCAGCCCCAGCATTTT	CASSKDTYSNQPQHF
NA	TRBV3-1/TRBV3-2	TRBJ2-1	TRBD1	TGTGCCAGCAGCCAAGATCTGGGGACAGAATACAATGAGCAGTTCTTC	CASSQDLGTEYNEQFF
NA	TRBV11-2	TRBJ2-2	TRBD2	TGTGCCAGCAGCTTTGGGACTAGCGGGAGAAGGGCCGGGGAGCTGTTTTTT	CASSFGTSGRRAGELFF
once	TRBV6-5	TRBJ1-4	NA	TGTGCCAGCACCGACGGGGGAGCGACTAATGAAAAACTGTTTTTT	CASTDGGATNEKLFF
NA	TRBV19	TRBJ1-6	TRBD1	TGTGCCAGTGGGGCAGGGGGCGGTAATTCACCCCTCCACTTT	CASGAGGGNSPLHF
once	TRBV28	TRBJ1-2	TRBD1	TGTGCCAGCAGTTTGGGACAGGGAAGCAATGGCTACACCTTC	CASSLGQGSNGYTF
NA	TRBV6-1	TRBJ1-1	NA	TGTGCCAGCAGTGAAGCCCTAGGGGACACTGAAGCTTTCTTT	CASSEALGDTEAFF
NA	TRBV7-2	TRBJ2-5	NA	TGTGCCAGCAGCTTAGTGGGGGGAGAGACCCAGTACTTC	CASSLVGGETQYF
NA	TRBV10-3	TRBJ2-2	TRBD1	TGTGCCATCCACCGGACAGGGGAAAACACCGGGGAGCTGTTTTTT	CAIHRTGENTGELFF
NA	TRBV5-1	TRBJ2-1	TRBD2	TGCGCCAGCAGCTTGGAGACTAGCGGGGGAAATGAGCAGTTCTTC	CASSLETSGGNEQFF
few	TRBV11-2	TRBJ1-2	TRBD1	TGTGCCAGCAGCTTAGACTATAGGGGGAGACAGGGCGGCTACACCTTC	CASSLDYRGRQGGYTF
NA	TRBV3-1/TRBV3-2	TRBJ1-6	NA	TGTGCCAGCAGCCAACTCAGTTCCGGGAATAATTCACCCCTCCACTTT	CASSQLSSGNNSPLHF
once	TRBV5-4	TRBJ1-5	NA	TGTGCCAGCAGCTTGGCAGGGGCGAATCAGCCCCAGCATTTT	CASSLAGANQPQHF
NA	TRBV5-4	TRBJ2-4	NA	TGTGCCAGCAGCTCGAGCCTAAACCGGGAAACCGAAAACATTCAGTACTTC	CASSSSLNRETENIQYF
NA	TRBV4-3	TRBJ2-7	TRBD2	TGCGCCAGCAGTGCCGGGGCGGGAGCATCCTACGAGCAGTACTTC	CASSAGAGASYEQYF
NA	TRBV9	TRBJ2-2	TRBD1	TGTGCCAGCACGGCGACCGGGACAGGGGCCACCGGGGAGCTGTTTTTT	CASTATGTGATGELFF
NA	TRBV4-1	TRBJ1-5	NA	TGCGCCAGCAGCCAGACCCCCGGACAGAATCAGCCCCAGCATTTT	CASSQTPGQNQPQHF